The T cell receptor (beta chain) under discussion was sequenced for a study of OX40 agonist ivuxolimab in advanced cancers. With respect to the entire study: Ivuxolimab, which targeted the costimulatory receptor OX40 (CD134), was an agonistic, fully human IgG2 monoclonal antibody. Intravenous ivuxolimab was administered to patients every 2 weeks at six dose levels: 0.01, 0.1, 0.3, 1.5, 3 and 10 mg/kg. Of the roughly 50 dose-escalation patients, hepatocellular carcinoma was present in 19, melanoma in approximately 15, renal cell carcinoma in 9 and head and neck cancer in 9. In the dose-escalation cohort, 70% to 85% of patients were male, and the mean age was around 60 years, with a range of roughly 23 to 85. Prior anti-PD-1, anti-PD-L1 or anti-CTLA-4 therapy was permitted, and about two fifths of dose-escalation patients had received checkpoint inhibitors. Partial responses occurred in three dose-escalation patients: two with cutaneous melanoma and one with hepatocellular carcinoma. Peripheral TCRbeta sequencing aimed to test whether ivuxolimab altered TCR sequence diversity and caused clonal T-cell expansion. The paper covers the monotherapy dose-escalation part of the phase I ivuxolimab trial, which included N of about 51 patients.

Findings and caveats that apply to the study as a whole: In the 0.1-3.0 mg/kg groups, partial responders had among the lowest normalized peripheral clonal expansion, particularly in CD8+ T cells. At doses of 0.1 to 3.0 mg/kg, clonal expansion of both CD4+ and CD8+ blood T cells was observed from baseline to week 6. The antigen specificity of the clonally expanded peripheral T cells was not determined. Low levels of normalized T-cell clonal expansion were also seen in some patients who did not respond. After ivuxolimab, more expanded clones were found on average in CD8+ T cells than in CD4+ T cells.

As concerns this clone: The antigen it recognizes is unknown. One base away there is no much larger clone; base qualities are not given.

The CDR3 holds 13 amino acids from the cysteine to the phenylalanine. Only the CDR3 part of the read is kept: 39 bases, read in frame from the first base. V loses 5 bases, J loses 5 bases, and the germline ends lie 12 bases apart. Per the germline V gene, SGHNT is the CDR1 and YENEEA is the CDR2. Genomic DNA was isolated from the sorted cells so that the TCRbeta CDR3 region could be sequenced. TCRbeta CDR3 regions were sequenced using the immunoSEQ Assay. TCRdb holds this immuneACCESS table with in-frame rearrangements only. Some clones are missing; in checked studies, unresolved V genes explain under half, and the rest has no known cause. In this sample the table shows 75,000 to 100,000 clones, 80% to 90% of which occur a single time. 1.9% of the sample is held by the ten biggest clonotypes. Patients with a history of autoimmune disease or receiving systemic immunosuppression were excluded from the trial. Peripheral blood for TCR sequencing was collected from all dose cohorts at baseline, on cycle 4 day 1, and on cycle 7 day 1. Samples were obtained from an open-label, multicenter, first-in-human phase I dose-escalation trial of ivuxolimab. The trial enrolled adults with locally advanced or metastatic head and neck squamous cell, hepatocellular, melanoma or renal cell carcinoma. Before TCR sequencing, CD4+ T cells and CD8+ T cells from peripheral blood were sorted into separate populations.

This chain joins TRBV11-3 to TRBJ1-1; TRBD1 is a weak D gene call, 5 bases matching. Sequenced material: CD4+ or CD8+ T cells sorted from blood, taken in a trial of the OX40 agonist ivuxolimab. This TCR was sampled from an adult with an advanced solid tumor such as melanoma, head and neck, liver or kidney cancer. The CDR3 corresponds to CASSPDGGTEAFF. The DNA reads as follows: TGTGCCAGCAGCCCGGACGGGGGGACTGAAGCTTTCTTT. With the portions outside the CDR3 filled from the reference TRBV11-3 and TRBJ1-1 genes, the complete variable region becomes EAGVVQSPRYKIIEKKQPVAFWCNPISGHNTLYWYLQNLGQGPELLIRYENEEAVDDSQLPKDRFSAERLKGVDSTLKIQPAELGDSAVYLCASSPDGGTEAFFGQGTRLTVV.